This is a list of T cell receptor beta chains from one sample in a study of T cell changes during pregnancy in multiple sclerosis. Only in-frame clones appear in the TCRdb table, and some are missing; sequencing was by immunoSEQ multiplex PCR. There are 90,000 or so clones in the sample; 85% to 95% occur only once, and approximately 1.7% lies in the top ten. Sequencing used peripheral blood, obtained after pregnancy. These receptors came from a female donor in good health, enrolled as a control in a pregnancy study. Each CDR3 is given with its conserved first and last residue. The D gene is left open where the match is weak. Some rows mark clone size as missing; the rest say once, few, many or name a class of expanded clone.

>once|TRBJ2-5|14|TRBD1|TRBV19
TGTGCCAGTAGTATAGGACAGGGGAGGGAGACCCAGTACTTC
CASSIGQGRETQYF
>NA|TRBJ2-1|15|TRBD2|TRBV7-8
TGTGCCAGCAGCTCGCTAGCGGGAGCGTACAATGAGCAGTTCTTC
CASSSLAGAYNEQFF
>NA|TRBJ1-2|12|NA|TRBV6-5
TGTGCCAGCAGTTCACAGGGCTATGGCTACACCTTC
CASSSQGYGYTF
>NA|TRBJ1-3|15|NA|TRBV5-5
TGTGCCAGCAGCTTGGGTTCGTCTACTGGAAACACCATATATTTT
CASSLGSSTGNTIYF
>NA|TRBJ2-3|18|TRBD1|TRBV5-1
TGCGCCAGCAGCTATCGAGACAGGGGGCCTCAAAGCACAGATACGCAGTATTTT
CASSYRDRGPQSTDTQYF
>once|TRBJ2-6|14|NA|TRBV27
TGTGCCAGCAGCCCGGGAGTTGGGGCCAACGTCCTGACTTTC
CASSPGVGANVLTF
>NA|TRBJ1-2|13|NA|TRBV6-5
TGTGCCAGCAGTTTGAGCAGGGCGAGTGGCTACACCTTC
CASSLSRASGYTF
>NA|TRBJ2-5|14|TRBD2|TRBV5-4
TGTGCCAGCAGCCGGGGGGGGGAGCAAGAGACCCAGTACTTC
CASSRGGEQETQYF
>NA|TRBJ2-2|15|TRBD2|TRBV2
TGTGCCAGCAGTTATGAGACTAGCGCCACCGGGGAGCTGTTTTTT
CASSYETSATGELFF
>NA|TRBJ2-1|14|NA|TRBV30
TGTGCCTGGAGTGTAAACAGGCGGTTTCCCGTGGAGTTCTTC
CAWSVNRRFPVEFF
>NA|TRBJ2-7|16|TRBD1|TRBV5-5
TGTGCCAGCAGCTTAAACGCCGGGACAGGGCTCTACGAGCAGTACTTC
CASSLNAGTGLYEQYF
>NA|TRBJ1-3|15|NA|TRBV7-2
TGTGCCAGCAGCTTAGTGTCCGGCTCTGGAAACACCATATATTTT
CASSLVSGSGNTIYF
>NA|TRBJ1-2|16|NA|TRBV29-1
TGCAGCGTTGAAGATGGGGGCCAGGGACGGAACTATGGCTACACCTTC
CSVEDGGQGRNYGYTF
>NA|TRBJ2-7|16|NA|TRBV19
TGTGCCAGTAGTATTGGTTGGCGCGGTTCTTTTAGAGAGCAGTACTTC
CASSIGWRGSFREQYF
>NA|TRBJ2-1|14|TRBD1|TRBV2
TGTGCCAGCAGTGGGGTGACAGGGGACAATGAGCAGTTCTTC
CASSGVTGDNEQFF
>NA|TRBJ1-4|14|TRBD1|TRBV27
TGTGCCAGCAGTGACAGGGGAGCTAATGAAAAACTGTTTTTT
CASSDRGANEKLFF
>NA|TRBJ1-6|14|TRBD1|TRBV5-1
TGCGCCAGCAGCCCCACCGACAGGGATTCACCCCTCCACTTT
CASSPTDRDSPLHF
>NA|TRBJ1-1|13|NA|TRBV5-6
TGTGCCAGCAGCTTGGGCAGGAACACTGAAGCTTTCTTT
CASSLGRNTEAFF
>NA|TRBJ2-3|16|NA|TRBV5-1
TGCGCCAGCAGCTTGGTAAATCGGGGTAGCACAGATACGCAGTATTTT
CASSLVNRGSTDTQYF
>NA|TRBJ2-3|14|TRBD2|TRBV11-1
TGTGCCAGCAGCCCCGGGACTAGTGCAGATACGCAGTATTTT
CASSPGTSADTQYF
>once|TRBJ2-3|14|TRBD1|TRBV5-6
TGTGCCAGCAGCTCTGGACAGGGGACAGATACGCAGTATTTT
CASSSGQGTDTQYF
>NA|TRBJ2-7|13|TRBD1|TRBV29-1
TGCAGCGTTGAGGGGACAGGGGGCTCCGAGCAGTACTTC
CSVEGTGGSEQYF
>once|TRBJ2-1|16|NA|TRBV4-1
TGCGCCAGCAGCCAAGCCGACCTCCCTGGAGTGAGTGAGCAGTTCTTC
CASSQADLPGVSEQFF
>NA|TRBJ2-2|15|TRBD2|TRBV27
TGTGCCAGCAGTTTCTCTAGCGGGAGTTACGGGGAGCTGTTTTTT
CASSFSSGSYGELFF
>once|TRBJ1-2|15|TRBD1|TRBV2
TGTGCCAGCAGTACCCGACAGGGAACTGTATATGGCTACACCTTC
CASSTRQGTVYGYTF
>NA|TRBJ1-5|14|TRBD1|TRBV19
TGTGCCAGTAGCACCCGACAGGGTTATCAGCCCCAGCATTTT
CASSTRQGYQPQHF
>few|TRBJ1-2|16|NA|TRBV4-1
TGCGCCAGCAGCCGTCAACCGGGACAAGAAGACTATGGCTACACCTTC
CASSRQPGQEDYGYTF
>NA|TRBJ2-2|21|TRBD2|TRBV4-1
TGCGCCAGCAGCCAAGGTGCTAGCGGGAGGGTCAATGTGAGGGGCACCGGGGAGCTGTTTTTT
CASSQGASGRVNVRGTGELFF
>once|TRBJ1-6|16|NA|TRBV6-5
TGTGCCAGCAGTTACCGACTTCGGGACTATAATTCACCCCTCCACTTT
CASSYRLRDYNSPLHF
>NA|TRBJ1-1|14|TRBD1|TRBV6-1
TGTGCCAGCAGTTGGGACAGGGGAGGAACTGAAGCTTTCTTT
CASSWDRGGTEAFF
>NA|TRBJ2-4|14|TRBD1|TRBV2
TGTGCCAGCAGTCTGACAGGGGGCAAAGACATTCAGTACTTC
CASSLTGGKDIQYF
>NA|TRBJ1-2|13|NA|TRBV7-9
TGTGCCAGCAGCCTACCGGGGGGAAGGGGCTACACCTTC
CASSLPGGRGYTF
>NA|TRBJ1-4|14|NA|TRBV27
TGTGCCAGCAGTCCGCCCGGGGTGGGTGAAAAACTGTTTTTT
CASSPPGVGEKLFF
>NA|TRBJ1-2|12|NA|TRBV28
TGTGCCAGCAGTCCACAGGGCTATGGCTACACCTTC
CASSPQGYGYTF
>NA|TRBJ2-7|15|NA|TRBV28
TGTGCCAGCAGTCCCTCCGCCATAAAGAGCTACGAGCAGTACTTC
CASSPSAIKSYEQYF
>NA|TRBJ1-1|13|NA|TRBV5-4
TGTGCCAGCAGCCCAGGTCAGGACACTGAAGCTTTCTTT
CASSPGQDTEAFF
>NA|TRBJ2-7|12|NA|TRBV2
TGTGCCAGCTGCGTGTCCTCCTACGAGCAGTACTTC
CASCVSSYEQYF
>NA|TRBJ1-2|16|TRBD1|TRBV10-3
TGTGCCATCAGTGAGTCTGGGGACAGGGGGTACTATGGCTACACCTTC
CAISESGDRGYYGYTF
>NA|TRBJ2-2|14|NA|TRBV5-1
TGCGCCAGCAGCCCGACAGGGAACACCGGGGAGCTGTTTTTT
CASSPTGNTGELFF
>NA|TRBJ2-3|13|NA|TRBV29-1
TGCAGCCACAGCAGGGGAGGGACAGATACGCAGTATTTT
CSHSRGGTDTQYF
>NA|TRBJ2-1|15|TRBD2|TRBV4-2
TGTGCCAGCAGCCGCCGTAGCGGGGGGGACAATGAGCAGTTCTTC
CASSRRSGGDNEQFF
>NA|TRBJ2-3|17|TRBD1|TRBV27
TGTGCCAGCTATCTAGCCACGACAGGGGCGATCACAGATACGCAGTATTTT
CASYLATTGAITDTQYF
>NA|TRBJ2-5|15|TRBD2|TRBV11-2
TGTGCCAGCAGCTCGGGGACTAGCGGGAGGGAGACCCAGTACTTC
CASSSGTSGRETQYF
>NA|TRBJ2-5|17|TRBD2|TRBV2
TGTGCCAGCAGTGGAACCGGGACTAGCGGGAGGGGGGAGACCCAGTACTTC
CASSGTGTSGRGETQYF
>NA|TRBJ1-4|15|TRBD1|TRBV9
TGTGCCAGCAGCGCTAGACAGGGCTGGGATGAAAAACTGTTTTTT
CASSARQGWDEKLFF
>NA|TRBJ1-5|16|TRBD1|TRBV6-6
TGTGCCAGCAGTTACCCTGGGACAGGGAATTATCAGCCCCAGCATTTT
CASSYPGTGNYQPQHF
>NA|TRBJ2-7|14|TRBD2|TRBV19
TGTGCCAGTGCGGCTAGCGGGGGGATCTACGAGCAGTACTTC
CASAASGGIYEQYF
>many|TRBJ2-4|13|TRBD1|TRBV27
TGTGCCAGCAGTCGGACAGGGGAAAACATTCAGTACTTC
CASSRTGENIQYF
>few|TRBJ1-2|11|NA|TRBV29-1
TGCAGCATTCGGGGGGCTGAGGGCTACACCTTC
CSIRGAEGYTF